These 24 T cell receptor beta chains were all obtained from the same sample, sequenced in a study of T-cell reconstitution after alpha-beta-depleted transplantation in children. The TCRbeta library incorporated unique molecular identifiers. TCRdb processed the PCR reads anew with MiXCR; each CDR3 protein has one entry. This table has under 250,000 distinct CDR3 sequences, roughly 25% appearing once. Sequenced here: PBMCs, mostly from graft donor cells, sampled 360 days after TCRalphabeta/CD19-depleted stem cell transplant. The receptors stem from a female patient aged 2 to 10 who had a stem cell transplant for congenital amegakaryocytic thrombocytopenia, so the T cells may come from the graft donor.

This clonotype was observed a handful of times. J is TRBJ2-1 and V is TRBV28; D is tentatively TRBD1 or TRBD2 (6 bases each). Germline CDR1 MDHEN, CDR2 SYDVKM. Trimming removed 2 bases from V and 5 bases from J, with 10 bases in between. CDR3 length: 14 residues. CDR3 bases: TGTGCCAGCAGTTTAAGGGGGAGGCACAATGAGCAGTTCTTC. Translated, it gives CASSLRGRHNEQFF. Drawing the rest from reference TRBV28 and TRBJ2-1, the complete variable domain is DVKVTQSSRYLVKRTGEKVFLECVQDMDHENMFWYRQDPGLGLRLIYFSYDVKMKEKGDIPEGYSVSREKKERFSLILESASTNQTSMYLCASSLRGRHNEQFFGPGTRLTVL.

This clonotype showed up just a few times. The chain links TRBV4-1 to TRBJ2-3, with 8 bases matching TRBD1. The V gene's germline CDR1 is MGHRA and CDR2 YSYEKL. V gave up 4 bases and J gave up 5 bases; unmatched junction bases: 8. The CDR3 is 15 amino acids. CDR3 nucleotides: TGCGCCAGCAGCCTACGGACAGGGTTAGAAGATACGCAGTATTTT. Residues: CASSLRTGLEDTQYF.

CDR3 DNA: TGTGCCAGCAGTTTAACTAGCATGCCAGATACGCAGTATTTT. It is translated as CASSLTSMPDTQYF. The chain couples TRBV12-3 or TRBV12-4 to TRBJ2-3; D possibly corresponds to TRBD2 (6 bases). Trimming took 2 bases from V and 4 from J, leaving 10 bases between them. The CDR3 covers 14 residues.

This clonotype was observed at least ten times. The rearrangement joins TRBV29-1 to TRBJ2-5; D gene ambiguous. The V and J ends lost 1 base and 5 bases respectively, with 14 bases between them. Looked up from germline, CDR1 is SQVTM and CDR2 is ANQGSEA. CDR3 size: 14 residues. CDR3 amino acids: CSVEGLAWWETQYF. The CDR3 bases are TGCAGCGTTGAAGGGTTGGCGTGGTGGGAGACCCAGTACTTC.

In its sample, this clonotype was seen a few times. This chain uses TRBV5-1 with TRBJ2-2; TRBD1 aligns across 8 bases. The CDR3 loop spans 15 amino acids. Germline V gene sequence: CDR1 SGHRS, CDR2 YFSETQ. Losses at the gene ends were 5 bases for V and 1 base for J; bases not matched to a gene: 4. The CDR3 reads CASRSGTGNTGELFF. The DNA for the CDR3 is TGCGCCAGCAGATCCGGGACAGGGAACACCGGGGAGCTGTTTTTT.

The chain recombines TRBV7-9 with TRBJ2-7; possible D gene TRBD1, 6 bases. Trimming took 3 bases from V and 3 from J, leaving 12 bases between them. Germline V lookup: CDR1 SEHNR, CDR2 FQNEAQ (reference sequence). This CDR3 spans 14 amino acids. The CDR3 region has the DNA TGTGCCAGCAGCTTTGGGACAACTGTCTACGAGCAGTACTTC. Its protein product is CASSFGTTVYEQYF.

The V gene is TRBV7-9, the J gene TRBJ1-1, with D unresolved. The CDR3 has 14 amino acids. Germline loops: CDR1 SEHNR, CDR2 FQNEAQ (reference sequence). The V gene lost 4 bases and the J gene lost 8 bases, with 17 bases spanning the gap. DNA of the CDR3: TGTGCCAGCAGCTCGAATGGACCCTTGGGCGAAGCTTTCTTT. It is translated as CASSSNGPLGEAFF.

This clonotype was counted only a few times. The chain recombines TRBV20-1 with TRBJ2-2; D not certain. The ends were cut back, 2 bases at V and 4 bases at J, with 2 bases in the middle. CDR3 size: 11 residues. CDR1 and CDR2 from the germline V gene are DFQATT and SNEGSKA (reference sequence). This chain's CDR3 is CSARSTGELFF. The DNA of the CDR3 is TGCAGTGCTAGAAGCACCGGGGAGCTGTTTTTT.

This clonotype was detected many times. The CDR3 is CASSLTGDRYGYTF. CDR3 coding DNA: TGTGCCAGCAGCCTTACAGGGGATCGCTATGGCTACACCTTC. The J gene is TRBJ1-2, the V gene TRBV3-1; the match to TRBD1 covers 7 bases. Germline loops: CDR1 LGHDT, CDR2 YNNKEL (reference sequence). CDR3 size: 14 residues. The J segment lost 4 bases and the V segment lost 4 bases, leaving 6 bases of the junction unmatched. The full variable domain, in which reference TRBV3-1 and TRBJ1-2 provide the parts outside the CDR3, is DTAVSQTPKYLVTQMGNDKSIKCEQNLGHDTMYWYKQDSKKFLKIMFSYNNKELIINETVPNRFSPKSPDKAHLNLHINSLELGDSAVYFCASSLTGDRYGYTFGSGTRLTVV.

V usage is TRBV29-1 and J usage is TRBJ2-3; no clear D. Germline assignment: CDR1 SQVTM and CDR2 ANQGSEA. V was clipped by 6 bases and J by 4 bases, with 14 bases between them. The CDR3 is made up of 13 amino acids. This chain's CDR3 is CSVVSWSADTQYF. Written as DNA, the CDR3 is TGCAGCGTAGTAAGTTGGAGCGCAGATACGCAGTATTTT.

This chain joins TRBV7-3 and TRBJ2-1; D remains ambiguous. V gave up 5 bases and J gave up 11 bases, with 16 bases separating them. CDR1 and CDR2 from the germline V gene are SGHTA and FQGTGA. The CDR3 extends over 13 amino acids. The CDR3 bases are TGTGCCAGCAGCCTAAAAGGTCGTGACCAGCAGTTCTTC. Translation: CASSLKGRDQQFF. Full variable domain (outside the CDR3, taken from reference TRBV7-3 and TRBJ2-1): GAGVSQTPSNKVTEKGKYVELRCDPISGHTALYWYRQSLGQGPEFLIYFQGTGAADDSGLPNDRFFAVRPEGSVSTLKIQRTERGDSAVYLCASSLKGRDQQFFGPGTRLTVL.

In its sample, this clonotype was seen once. V is TRBV5-1 and J is TRBJ1-5, with D possibly TRBD1 on 5 matching bases. The germline V gene encodes CDR1 SGHRS and CDR2 YFSETQ. This CDR3 has 13 residues. Trimming stripped 2 bases from V and 5 bases from J, with 8 bases between. In nucleotides, the CDR3 is TGCGCCAGCAGCTTTTCGGGGGATCAGCCCCAGCATTTT. It encodes CASSFSGDQPQHF.

This clonotype was counted between two and nine times. V is TRBV5-1 and J is TRBJ2-7; TRBD2 agrees at 7 bases. This CDR3 region has 16 residues. Germline CDR1 reads SGHRS; CDR2 reads YFSETQ. Losses at the gene ends were 2 bases for V and 3 bases for J; bases not matched to a gene: 11. The CDR3 DNA sequence: TGCGCCAGCAGCTTTAACGGGAGGAGCGGGGACTACGAGCAGTACTTC. Translating gives CASSFNGRSGDYEQYF. Based on the CDR3 plus reference TRBV5-1 and TRBJ2-7, the full variable domain is KAGVTQTPRYLIKTRGQQVTLSCSPISGHRSVSWYQQTPGQGLQFLFEYFSETQRNKGNFPGRFSGRQFSNSRSEMNVSTLELGDSALYLCASSFNGRSGDYEQYFGPGTRLTVT.

The chain carries TRBV4-1 and TRBJ2-7, with 10 bases matching TRBD2. This CDR3 region has 17 residues. Germline values: CDR1 MGHRA, CDR2 YSYEKL. The V gene end was trimmed by 2 bases and the J gene end by 2 bases; junction bases not matched to a gene: 9. The CDR3 sequence: CASSQNQGLATTYEQYF. The CDR3 coding sequence is TGCGCCAGCAGCCAAAATCAGGGACTAGCGACAACCTACGAGCAGTACTTC.

V is TRBV4-1 and J is TRBJ1-5, with unresolved D. V lost 0 bases, J lost 5 bases, and 11 bases lay in between. The CDR3 runs 15 residues. Looked up from germline, CDR1 is MGHRA and CDR2 is YSYEKL. The CDR3 bases are TGCGCCAGCAGCCAAGATCCCCAGGAAGATCAGCCCCAGCATTTT. This translates into CASSQDPQEDQPQHF.

On this clonotype itself: It may be a read error: a sequence one base away is much more abundant. The DNA of the CDR3 is TGTGCCAGCAGGACAGGGTTTCGAGGAAACATCATATATTTT. It yields the protein CASRTGFRGNIIYF. The chain uses TRBV12-3 or TRBV12-4 and TRBJ1-3; TRBD1 matches 7 bases. The CDR3 spans 14 residues.

The rearrangement uses TRBV5-1 and TRBJ2-7, with TRBD2 identical over 10 bases. Per the germline V gene, CDR1 is SGHRS and CDR2 is YFSETQ. Losses at the gene ends were 4 bases for V and 2 bases for J; bases not matched to a gene: 6. The CDR3 loop spans 15 amino acids. The CDR3 here is CASSLTSGLPYEQYF. CDR3 sequence (DNA): TGCGCCAGCAGCCTGACTAGCGGGCTTCCCTACGAGCAGTACTTC.

This clonotype was detected a few times. This chain connects TRBV20-1 to TRBJ1-6; D gene uncertain. Trimming removed 3 bases from V and 10 bases from J, with 13 bases in between. The CDR3 has 13 residues. Germline assignment: CDR1 DFQATT and CDR2 SNEGSKA (reference sequence). CDR3 nucleotides: TGCAGTGCTAGGAGTCGTAAAGAGTCACCCCTCCACTTT. This translates into CSARSRKESPLHF.

This clonotype has just a few counts. The CDR3 region is CASSLKGRGPYEQYF. The CDR3 nucleotides read TGTGCCAGCAGCTTAAAGGGCAGGGGGCCCTACGAGCAGTACTTC. V usage is TRBV7-2 and J usage is TRBJ2-7; the match to TRBD1 covers 8 bases. V lost 2 bases to trimming and J lost 2 bases; unmatched junction nucleotides: 5. CDR1 is SGHTA and CDR2 is FQGNSA in the germline V gene. The CDR3 consists of 15 residues.

This clonotype showed up many times. The rearrangement uses TRBV5-6 and TRBJ2-3; D gene unclear. The CDR3 length is 13 residues. Deletions cut 1 base from V and 0 bases from J, with 3 bases between. Germline V gene sequence: CDR1 SGHDT, CDR2 YYEEEE. The CDR3 is CASSLMSTDTQYF. The CDR3, as DNA: TGTGCCAGCAGCTTGATGAGCACAGATACGCAGTATTTT.

This clonotype was seen repeatedly, ten times or more. This chain joins TRBV6-1 and TRBJ2-1; the D gene is possibly TRBD2 (6 bases). Germline CDR1 MNHNS, CDR2 SASEGT. The CDR3 covers 13 residues. V lost 6 bases and J lost 4, with 10 bases in between. The DNA of the CDR3 is TGTGCCAGCAGCGAGACTAGATACAATGAGCAGTTCTTC. This gives the protein CASSETRYNEQFF.

This clonotype was seen only a few times. This chain uses TRBV5-1 with TRBJ2-2, with 12 bases that match TRBD2. Per the germline V gene, CDR1 is SGHRS and CDR2 is YFSETQ. This CDR3 is 17 amino acids long. The V segment lost 0 bases and the J segment 5 bases; nucleotides outside the gene matches: 5. Written as DNA, the CDR3 is TGCGCCAGCAGCTTGGAGACTAGCGGGAGTAGGACCGGGGAGCTGTTTTTT. This gives the protein CASSLETSGSRTGELFF.

This clonotype appeared many times. V gene TRBV29-1 combines with J gene TRBJ2-1, with TRBD1 matching over 7 bases. Germline CDR1 reads SQVTM; CDR2 reads ANQGSEA. The CDR3 extends over 13 amino acids. Unmatched junction bases numbered 11, after V lost 6 bases and J lost 9 bases. The CDR3 DNA sequence: TGCAGCGTACGCGGACAGGAACCAATTGAGCAGTTCTTC. Translation: CSVRGQEPIEQFF.

V gene TRBV7-9 combines with J gene TRBJ1-2; D is unresolved. This CDR3 contains 15 residues. CDR1 and CDR2 from the germline V gene are SEHNR and FQNEAQ (reference sequence). V lost 1 base and J lost 4, with 13 bases in between. In DNA form, the CDR3 reads TGTGCCAGCAGCTTAGTGGCAAAACCTTCCTATGGCTACACCTTC. This codes for CASSLVAKPSYGYTF.